This TCR beta chain was observed in a study of cytomegalovirus exposure and HLA in healthy donors. PCR used 60 Vbeta primers and 13 Jbeta primers. Measured with immunoSEQ multiplex PCR; TCRdb has only the in-frame clones, and not every one. The data show a few hundred thousand clones, roughly 86% seen once. This sequence was found in a woman aged 40 to 55 in good health and CMV-seropositive. The sequenced material came from PBMCs.

The CDR3 loop is CASSLERGYFGNQPQHF. CDR3 coding DNA: TGTGCCAGCAGCTTAGAACGGGGGTATTTTGGCAATCAGCCCCAGCATTTT. This rearrangement joins TRBV7-2 to TRBJ1-5; D possibly corresponds to TRBD1 (5 bases). V was shortened by 1 base and J by 2 bases, with 15 bases between the two germline ends. There are 17 residues in the CDR3. Per the germline V gene, CDR1 is SGHTA and CDR2 is FQGNSA.